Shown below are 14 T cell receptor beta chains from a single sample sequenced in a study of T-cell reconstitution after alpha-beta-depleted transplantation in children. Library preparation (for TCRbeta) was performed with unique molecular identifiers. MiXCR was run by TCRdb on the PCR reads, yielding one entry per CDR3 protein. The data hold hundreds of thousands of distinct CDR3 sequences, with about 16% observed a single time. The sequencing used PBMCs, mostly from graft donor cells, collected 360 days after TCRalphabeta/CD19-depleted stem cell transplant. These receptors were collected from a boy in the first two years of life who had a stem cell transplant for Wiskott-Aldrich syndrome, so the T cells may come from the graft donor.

CDR3 sequence: CASSPRQGKGDTQYF. The CDR3 DNA reads TGTGCCAGCAGTCCGAGACAGGGGAAAGGGGATACGCAGTATTTT. The chain combines TRBV12-3 or TRBV12-4 with TRBJ2-3; the match to TRBD1 covers 8 bases. There are 15 residues in the CDR3. The J segment lost 6 bases and the V segment lost 5 bases, leaving 10 bases of the junction unmatched.

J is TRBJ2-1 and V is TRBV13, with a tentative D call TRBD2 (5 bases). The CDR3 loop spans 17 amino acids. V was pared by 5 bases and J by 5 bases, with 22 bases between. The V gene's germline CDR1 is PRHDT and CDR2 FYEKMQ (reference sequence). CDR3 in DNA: TGTGCCAGCAGCCTCACTAGTTTACTCACCGATGACAATGAGCAGTTCTTC. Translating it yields CASSLTSLLTDDNEQFF.

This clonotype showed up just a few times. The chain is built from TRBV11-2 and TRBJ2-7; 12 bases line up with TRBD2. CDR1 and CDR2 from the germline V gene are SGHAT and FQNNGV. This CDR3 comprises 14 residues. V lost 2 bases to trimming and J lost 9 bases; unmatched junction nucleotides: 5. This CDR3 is CASSLRLAGDRQYF. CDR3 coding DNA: TGTGCCAGCAGCTTACGACTAGCGGGGGATCGGCAGTACTTC. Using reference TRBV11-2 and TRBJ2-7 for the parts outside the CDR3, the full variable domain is EAGVAQSPRYKIIEKRQSVAFWCNPISGHATLYWYQQILGQGPKLLIQFQNNGVVDDSQLPKDRFSAERLKGVDSTLKIQPAKLEDSAVYLCASSLRLAGDRQYFGPGTRLTVT.

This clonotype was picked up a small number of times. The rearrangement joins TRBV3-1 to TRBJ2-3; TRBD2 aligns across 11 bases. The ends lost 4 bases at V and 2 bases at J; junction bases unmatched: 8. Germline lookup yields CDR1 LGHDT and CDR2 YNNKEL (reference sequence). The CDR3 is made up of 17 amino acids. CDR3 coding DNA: TGTGCCAGCAGCCGTCCCTCTAGCGGGGGGTCCACAGATACGCAGTATTTT. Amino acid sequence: CASSRPSSGGSTDTQYF.

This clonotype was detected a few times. In DNA form, the CDR3 reads TGCAGCGTTGAAAGGCAGGGAAGAAGGGGGTACTACGAGCAGTACTTC. It translates to CSVERQGRRGYYEQYF. The rearrangement links TRBV29-1 to TRBJ2-7; possible D gene TRBD1, 6 bases. CDR1 SQVTM and CDR2 ANQGSEA come from the germline V gene. The CDR3 totals 16 residues. Trimming shortened V by 2 bases and J by 3 bases, and 20 bases separated the two germline ends.

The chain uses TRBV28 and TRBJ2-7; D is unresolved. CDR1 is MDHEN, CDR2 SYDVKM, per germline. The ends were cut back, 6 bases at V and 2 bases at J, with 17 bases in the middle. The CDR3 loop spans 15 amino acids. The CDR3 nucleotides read TGTGCCAGCAGGGGGTGGTTAGATCACGCCTACGAGCAGTACTTC. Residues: CASRGWLDHAYEQYF.

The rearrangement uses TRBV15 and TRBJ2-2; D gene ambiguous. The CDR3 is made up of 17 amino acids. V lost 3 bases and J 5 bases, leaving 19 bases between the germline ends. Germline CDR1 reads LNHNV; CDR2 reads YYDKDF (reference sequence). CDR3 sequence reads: CATSRGRLGSRTGELFF. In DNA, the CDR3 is TGTGCCACCAGCAGGGGTCGGCTAGGGTCGAGAACCGGGGAGCTGTTTTTT.

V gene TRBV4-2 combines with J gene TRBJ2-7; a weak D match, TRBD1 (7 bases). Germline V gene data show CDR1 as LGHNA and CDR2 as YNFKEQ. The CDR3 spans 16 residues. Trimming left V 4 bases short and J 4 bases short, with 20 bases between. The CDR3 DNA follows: TGTGCCAGCAGCCCTCGTTTGGAGGGGGCGCGGTACGAGCAGTACTTC. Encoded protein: CASSPRLEGARYEQYF.

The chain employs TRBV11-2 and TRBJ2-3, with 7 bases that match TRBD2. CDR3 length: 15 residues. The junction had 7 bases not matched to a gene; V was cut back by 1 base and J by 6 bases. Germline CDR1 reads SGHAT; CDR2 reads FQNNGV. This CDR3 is CASSLVRTRDDTQYF. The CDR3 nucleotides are TGTGCCAGCAGCTTAGTCCGGACTAGGGATGATACGCAGTATTTT.

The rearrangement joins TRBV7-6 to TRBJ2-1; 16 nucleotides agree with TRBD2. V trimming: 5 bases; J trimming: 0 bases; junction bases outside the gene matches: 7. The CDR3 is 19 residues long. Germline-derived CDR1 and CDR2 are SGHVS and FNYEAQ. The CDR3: CASSPGTSGRANSYNEQFF. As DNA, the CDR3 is TGTGCCAGCAGCCCTGGGACTAGCGGGAGGGCCAACTCCTACAATGAGCAGTTCTTC.

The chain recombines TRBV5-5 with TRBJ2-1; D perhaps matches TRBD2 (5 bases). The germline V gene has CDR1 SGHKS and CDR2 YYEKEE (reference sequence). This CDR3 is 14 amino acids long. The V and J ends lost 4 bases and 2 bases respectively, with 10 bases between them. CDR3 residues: CASSPHGAYNEQFF. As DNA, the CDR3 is TGTGCCAGCAGCCCCCACGGGGCCTACAATGAGCAGTTCTTC.

DNA for the CDR3: TGTGCCAGCAGCGCAACAGGGAACACCGGGGAGCTGTTTTTT. As protein: CASSATGNTGELFF. The genes are TRBV9 and TRBJ2-2; D may be TRBD1 (5 bases). The V gene's germline CDR1 is SGDLS and CDR2 YYNGEE. Trimming shortened V by 3 bases and J by 1 base, and 7 bases separated the two germline ends. The CDR3 has 14 residues.

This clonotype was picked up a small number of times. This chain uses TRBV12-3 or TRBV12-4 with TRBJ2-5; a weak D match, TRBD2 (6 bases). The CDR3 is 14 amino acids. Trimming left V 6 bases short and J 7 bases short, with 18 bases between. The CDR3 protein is CASSRGTQLGTQYF. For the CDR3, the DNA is TGTGCCAGCAGCCGCGGGACTCAGCTAGGGACCCAGTACTTC.

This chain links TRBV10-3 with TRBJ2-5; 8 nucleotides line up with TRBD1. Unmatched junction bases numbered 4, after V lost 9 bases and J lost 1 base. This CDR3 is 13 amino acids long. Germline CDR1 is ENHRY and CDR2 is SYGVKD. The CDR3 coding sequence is TGTGCCATGGGACAGGTTCCCCAAGAGACCCAGTACTTC. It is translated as CAMGQVPQETQYF.